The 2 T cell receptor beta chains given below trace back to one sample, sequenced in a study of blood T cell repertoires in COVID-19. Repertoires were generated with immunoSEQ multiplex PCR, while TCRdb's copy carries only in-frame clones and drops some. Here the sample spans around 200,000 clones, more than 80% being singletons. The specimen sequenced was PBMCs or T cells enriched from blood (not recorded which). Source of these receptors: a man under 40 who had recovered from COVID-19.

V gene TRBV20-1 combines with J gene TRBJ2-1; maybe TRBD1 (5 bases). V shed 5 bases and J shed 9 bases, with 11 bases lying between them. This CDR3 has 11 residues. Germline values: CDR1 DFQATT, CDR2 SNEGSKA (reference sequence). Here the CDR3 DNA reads TGCAGTGCTCATCAGGGCAGTGAGCAGTTCTTC. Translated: CSAHQGSEQFF.

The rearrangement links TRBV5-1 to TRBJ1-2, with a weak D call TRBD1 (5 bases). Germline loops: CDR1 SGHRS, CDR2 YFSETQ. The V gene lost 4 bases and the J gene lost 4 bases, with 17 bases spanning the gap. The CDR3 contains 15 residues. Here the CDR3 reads CASSRDSLGGYGYTF. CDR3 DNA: TGCGCCAGCAGCAGAGACAGTCTCGGGGGCTATGGCTACACCTTC.